The 27 T cell receptor beta chains below come from one sample, sequenced in a study of vaccination effects on CD4 cells after COVID-19 (dated by TCRdb to 2022 to 2024). These receptors have no identified antigens. Library preparation was by the immunoSEQ multiplex PCR assay. Entries here come from immuneACCESS through TCRdb and include only in-frame sequences with V and J called. Some clones fail to appear in such tables; in the studies checked, an unresolved V gene covers under half of the shortfall, and the cause of the remainder is unknown. For this sample the table gives tens of thousands of clones, of which around 76% were detected only once. Approximately 1.5% of the sample lies in the top ten. To identify antigen-specific CD4+ T cell clonotypes by their expansion, the ViraFEST assay first stimulated PBMC with viral peptide pools and then applied TCR sequencing. After less than eleven days of culture, CD4+ T cells were isolated with the EasySep CD4+ T cell isolation kit.

This specimen consisted of CD4+ T cells from PBMCs cultured with HCoV-229E spike peptides, obtained before COVID-19 vaccination. Taken with the paper, the label for cell subset or site translates to: HCoV-229E spike overlapping peptide pool stimulation. Receptors were obtained from a human donor who received a COVID-19 vaccine.

The chain recombines TRBV18 with TRBJ1-1; D remains unclear. V was pared by 3 bases and J by 7 bases, with 15 bases between. Germline V gene sequence: CDR1 KGHSH, CDR2 LQKENI. This CDR3 spans 14 amino acids. The CDR3 region has the DNA TGTGCCAGCTCACCCACGGACGGCCGGTATGAAGCTTTCTTT. It specifies CASSPTDGRYEAFF. Full variable domain (outside the CDR3, taken from reference TRBV18 and TRBJ1-1): NAGVMQNPRHLVRRRGQEARLRCSPMKGHSHVYWYRQLPEEGLKFMVYLQKENIIDESGMPKERFSAEFPKEGPSILRIQQVVRGDSAAYFCASSPTDGRYEAFFGQGTRLTVV.

V gene TRBV6-2 or TRBV6-3 combines with J gene TRBJ1-6; 10 positions match TRBD1. Trimming took 6 bases from V and 7 from J; bases not matched to a gene: 6. The CDR3 length is 15 residues. Germline V gene sequence: CDR1 MNHEY, CDR2 SVGEGT. The CDR3 DNA is TGTGCCAGCAGGCCTCCGGGACAGGGGAATTCACCCCTCCACTTT. This sequence encodes CASRPPGQGNSPLHF.

The chain couples TRBV10-3 to TRBJ1-1; D ambiguous. V lost 6 bases, J lost 2 bases, and 4 bases lay in between. The CDR3 contains 11 residues. Germline V CDR1 and CDR2: ENHRY, SYGVKD. The CDR3: CAIRDNTEAFF. For the CDR3, the DNA is TGTGCCATCAGGGATAACACTGAAGCTTTCTTT.

The V and J genes are TRBV19 and TRBJ1-2, with D tentatively TRBD1 (6 bases). Germline V lookup: CDR1 LNHDA, CDR2 SQIVND (reference sequence). V was clipped by 4 bases and J by 0 bases, with 15 bases between them. CDR3 length: 16 amino acids. This CDR3 is CASSTNRDISNYGYTF. The CDR3 DNA reads as TGTGCCAGTAGTACCAACCGGGACATTTCTAACTATGGCTACACCTTC.

The chain joins TRBV5-1 to TRBJ2-5, with D possibly TRBD1 on 5 matching bases. With 5 bases removed from V and 3 bases from J, the gap between germline ends came to 8 bases. Germline CDR1 SGHRS, CDR2 YFSETQ. The CDR3 loop spans 12 amino acids. CDR3 DNA: TGCGCCAGCAGTGGGGCGAAAGAGACCCAGTACTTC. This gives the protein CASSGAKETQYF.

V usage is TRBV6-5 and J usage is TRBJ2-2, with D tentatively TRBD1 (6 bases). Deletions cut 5 bases from V and 10 bases from J, with 11 bases between. This CDR3 contains 12 residues. Germline CDR1 reads MNHEY; CDR2 reads SVGAGI. CDR3 DNA sequence: TGTGCCAGCAGTACAGGGTGGCAGGAGCTGTTTTTT. Translating gives CASSTGWQELFF.

V is TRBV11-2 and J is TRBJ2-5, with D perhaps matching TRBD2 (6 bases). There are 15 residues in the CDR3. Trimming stripped 7 bases from V and 5 bases from J, with 20 bases between. Germline assignment: CDR1 SGHAT and CDR2 FQNNGV. The CDR3 loop reads CASNALGRSMETQYF. In nucleotides, the CDR3 is TGTGCCAGCAATGCCTTGGGGAGGTCTATGGAGACCCAGTACTTC.

V is TRBV10-3 and J is TRBJ2-3; TRBD1 is a possible D gene (6 bases). V lost 10 bases to trimming and J lost 1 base, with 12 bases between them. The CDR3 is 13 amino acids. CDR1 is ENHRY, CDR2 SYGVKD, per germline. CDR3 sequence reads: CANRDHGTDTQYF. In DNA form, the CDR3 reads TGTGCCAACAGGGACCACGGCACAGATACGCAGTATTTT.

J is TRBJ2-2 and V is TRBV7-2; 8 nucleotides agree with TRBD2. V lost 2 bases to trimming and J lost 6 bases; unmatched junction nucleotides: 5. Germline V gives CDR1 SGHTA, CDR2 FQGNSA. The CDR3 runs to 15 residues. The CDR3 loop is CASSLQSGGSGELFF. CDR3 coding DNA: TGTGCCAGCAGCTTACAAAGCGGGGGTTCCGGGGAGCTGTTTTTT.

The chain is built from TRBV6-4 and TRBJ1-1; D not resolved. V was shortened by 6 bases and J by 0 bases, with 8 bases between the two germline ends. Germline V gene sequence: CDR1 MRHNA, CDR2 SNTAGT. This CDR3 is built from 13 residues. DNA of the CDR3: TGTGCCAGCAGCACTACACTGAACACTGAAGCTTTCTTT. Its translation: CASSTTLNTEAFF.

This clone was observed a handful of times. This chain uses TRBV2 with TRBJ1-2; TRBD1 matches 8 bases. V lost 6 bases and J lost 4; bases outside the gene matches: 7. This CDR3 contains 14 residues. Germline assignment: CDR1 SNHLY and CDR2 FYNNEI. This CDR3 is CASRPGQAGYGYTF. For the CDR3, the DNA is TGTGCCAGCAGACCGGGACAGGCGGGCTATGGCTACACCTTC.

The CDR3 here is CASRPGTVNYGYTF. For the CDR3, the DNA is TGTGCCAGCAGACCCGGGACGGTTAACTATGGCTACACCTTC. The chain has TRBV28 and TRBJ1-2; tentatively, D is TRBD1 (5 bases). Trimming left V 6 bases short and J 1 base short, with 12 bases between. CDR1 is MDHEN, CDR2 SYDVKM, per germline. The CDR3 has 14 amino acids.

This clone occurred once. The chain combines TRBV5-1 with TRBJ1-5; D is unclear. Germline-derived CDR1 and CDR2 are SGHRS and YFSETQ. V dropped 5 bases and J dropped 4 bases, with 10 bases sitting between them. This CDR3 has 13 amino acids. For the CDR3, the DNA is TGCGCCAGCAGTCCGGGGTCGAATCAGCCCCAGCATTTT. This gives the protein CASSPGSNQPQHF.

In this sample, this clone turned up a few times. The genes are TRBV2 and TRBJ1-2; a possible D gene is TRBD1 (5 bases). V lost 2 bases, J lost 8 bases, and 9 bases lay in between. Per the germline V gene, CDR1 is SNHLY and CDR2 is FYNNEI. The CDR3 consists of 12 residues. As DNA, the CDR3 is TGTGCCAGCAGTGAATTCAGGGTGGGCTACACCTTC. Its protein is CASSEFRVGYTF. Combining the CDR3 with reference TRBV2 and TRBJ1-2 gives the whole variable domain EPEVTQTPSHQVTQMGQEVILRCVPISNHLYFYWYRQILGQKVEFLVSFYNNEISEKSEIFDDQFSVERPDGSNFTLKIRSTKLEDSAMYFCASSEFRVGYTFGSGTRLTVV.

The rearrangement links TRBV6-5 to TRBJ2-6; D may correspond to TRBD1 or TRBD2 (5 bases each). CDR1 and CDR2 (germline): MNHEY, SVGAGI. Trimming shortened V by 8 bases and J by 0 bases, and 8 bases separated the two germline ends. This CDR3 region has 14 residues. The CDR3 DNA reads TGTGCCAGCGTGGGGGTCTCTGGGGCCAACGTCCTGACTTTC. Amino acid sequence: CASVGVSGANVLTF.

The chain is built from TRBV7-8 and TRBJ2-5; D gene unclear. V lost 2 bases, J lost 5 bases, and 6 bases lay in between. The germline CDR1 and CDR2 sequences are SGHVS and FQNEAQ. The CDR3 loop spans 12 amino acids. This chain's CDR3 is CASSLNSETQYF. The CDR3 DNA follows: TGTGCCAGCAGCTTAAACTCGGAGACCCAGTACTTC.

In this sample, this clone turned up once. DNA for the CDR3: TGTGCCAGCAGCAAGTCCCGGGACATAAACTTCGCGAAGAATGAGCAGTTCTTC. Protein: CASSKSRDINFAKNEQFF. The rearrangement joins TRBV21-1 to TRBJ2-1; the table's D gene call, TRBD1, was not cross checked with the DNA. TRBV21-1 is described as a pseudogene. The CDR3 is made up of 18 amino acids.

The chain has TRBV7-3 and TRBJ2-2; 9 bases line up with TRBD1. CDR1 is SGHTA, CDR2 FQGTGA, per germline. Losses at the gene ends were 2 bases for V and 7 bases for J; bases not matched to a gene: 5. The CDR3 sequence is 15 residues long. In nucleotides, the CDR3 is TGTGCCAGCAGCTTAGTGGGACAGGGTATCGGGGAGCTGTTTTTT. Its translation is CASSLVGQGIGELFF.

The chain employs TRBV4-3 and TRBJ1-1; no clear D gene. Trimming stripped 0 bases from V and 2 bases from J, with 16 bases between. Germline assignment: CDR1 LGHNA and CDR2 YSLEER. There are 17 residues in the CDR3. CDR3 DNA: TGCGCCAGCAGCCAAGATATCGGTTACAGTTTAAACACTGAAGCTTTCTTT. Amino acids: CASSQDIGYSLNTEAFF.

The chain couples TRBV6-2 or TRBV6-3 to TRBJ1-2, with 8 bases lining up with TRBD1. Trimming at V came to 6 bases and at J to 6 bases, leaving 15 bases not matched to a gene. CDR3 size: 16 residues. Germline CDR1 and CDR2: MNHEY and SVGEGT. The CDR3 spells CASSYRWTGTRDGYTF. For the CDR3, the DNA is TGTGCCAGCAGCTATCGATGGACAGGGACCAGGGATGGCTACACCTTC.

The chain carries TRBV2 and TRBJ1-2; no firm D call. Germline V gives CDR1 SNHLY, CDR2 FYNNEI. The V end was cut by 3 bases, the J end by 4 bases, with 6 bases between. CDR3 length equals 12 residues. The CDR3 DNA sequence: TGTGCCAGCAGTGAGAATACCTATGGCTACACCTTC. It codes for CASSENTYGYTF.

V gene TRBV2 combines with J gene TRBJ2-5; 12 bases align to TRBD2. J lost 2 bases, V lost 6 bases, and 4 bases had no gene match. The CDR3 consists of 15 residues. Germline assignment: CDR1 SNHLY and CDR2 FYNNEI. The CDR3 here is CASSSTSGGQETQYF. CDR3 coding DNA: TGTGCCAGCAGCTCGACTAGCGGGGGACAAGAGACCCAGTACTTC.

The chain links TRBV7-2 to TRBJ2-7, with D possibly TRBD1 on 5 matching bases. The germline V gene encodes CDR1 SGHTA and CDR2 FQGNSA. V shed 1 base and J shed 6 bases, with 7 bases lying between them. The CDR3 is 12 amino acids. For the CDR3, the DNA is TGTGCCAGCAGCTTAGTAGGGGTCGAGCAGTACGTC. This codes for CASSLVGVEQYV.

The chain joins TRBV4-2 to TRBJ2-1; D is perhaps TRBD1 or TRBD2 (6 bases each). The CDR3 is 15 residues long. CDR1 is LGHNA and CDR2 is YNFKEQ in the germline V gene. Trimming took 1 base from V and 9 from J, leaving 16 bases between them. This CDR3 is CASSQGEGGLGEQFF. The CDR3 DNA is TGTGCCAGCAGCCAAGGAGAGGGGGGCTTGGGTGAGCAGTTCTTC.

This clone was observed a few times. The chain couples TRBV12-5 to TRBJ2-1; D possibly corresponds to TRBD2 (6 bases). The CDR3 length is 15 residues. Per the germline V gene, CDR1 is LGHNT and CDR2 is FRNRAP. V was clipped by 6 bases and J by 2 bases, with 14 bases between them. The DNA of the CDR3 is TGTGCTAGTGGCCCCCTCGGGGGTACCTACAATGAGCAGTTCTTC. Amino acids: CASGPLGGTYNEQFF.

The chain couples TRBV5-1 to TRBJ2-1; 10 nucleotides agree with TRBD2. The germline V gene has CDR1 SGHRS and CDR2 YFSETQ. The J segment lost 6 bases and the V segment lost 4 bases, leaving 7 bases of the junction unmatched. This CDR3 region has 15 residues. The CDR3 spells CASSPASGGSNEQFF. CDR3 DNA sequence: TGCGCCAGCAGCCCAGCTAGCGGGGGTTCCAATGAGCAGTTCTTC.

CDR3 loop: CASSLGGGGRTGELFF. Written as DNA, the CDR3 is TGTGCCAGCAGTTTAGGAGGGGGCGGAAGAACCGGGGAGCTGTTTTTT. The V gene is TRBV27, the J gene TRBJ2-2; TRBD1 might be the D (7 bases). There are 16 residues in the CDR3. Trimming stripped 2 bases from V and 5 bases from J, with 15 bases between. Looked up from germline, CDR1 is MNHEY and CDR2 is SMNVEV (reference sequence).